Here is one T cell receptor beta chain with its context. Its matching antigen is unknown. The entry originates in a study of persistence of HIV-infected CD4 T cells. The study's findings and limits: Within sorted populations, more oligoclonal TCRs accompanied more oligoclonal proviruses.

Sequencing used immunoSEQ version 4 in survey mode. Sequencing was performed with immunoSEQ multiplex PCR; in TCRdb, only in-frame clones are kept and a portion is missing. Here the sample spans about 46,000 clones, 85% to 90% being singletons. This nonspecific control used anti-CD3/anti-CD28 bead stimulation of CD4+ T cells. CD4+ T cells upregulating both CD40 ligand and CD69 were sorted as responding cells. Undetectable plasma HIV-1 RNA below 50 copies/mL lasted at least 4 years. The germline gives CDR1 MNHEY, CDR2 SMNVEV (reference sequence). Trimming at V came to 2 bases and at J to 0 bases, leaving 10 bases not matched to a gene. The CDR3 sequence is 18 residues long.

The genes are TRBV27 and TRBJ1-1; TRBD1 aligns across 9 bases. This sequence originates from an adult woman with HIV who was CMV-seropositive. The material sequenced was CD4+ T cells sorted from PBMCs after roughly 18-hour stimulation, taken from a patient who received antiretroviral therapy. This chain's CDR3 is CASSLGGRDRDLNTEAFF. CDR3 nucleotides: TGTGCCAGCAGTTTAGGGGGCCGGGACAGGGATCTGAACACTGAAGCTTTCTTT.